This TCR beta chain appears in the sequencing data of a study of identical twins. With template switching, a universal primer site was added, and the cDNA carried unique molecular identifiers. Each CDR3 protein is one row after TCRdb ran MiXCR on the 5' RACE reads. The sample gives hundreds of thousands of distinct CDR3 sequences, approximately 6% of which show up once; about 2% is in the top ten. Donors uniformly comprised healthy Caucasians. This clonotype was observed at least ten times. Sequencing was performed on naive T cells sorted from blood. This clonotype was sampled from a man aged 18-30 years in good health.

The CDR3 DNA reads as TGCAGTGCTTTTGGGACTAGCGGAAGCTCCTACAATGAGCAGTTCTTC. As protein: CSAFGTSGSSYNEQFF. The V gene is TRBV20-1, the J gene TRBJ2-1; 11 nucleotides line up with TRBD2. Germline V gene sequence: CDR1 DFQATT, CDR2 SNEGSKA (reference sequence). The V and J ends lost 5 bases and 0 bases, in that order; junction bases with no gene match: 6. The CDR3 extends over 16 amino acids.